This passage covers 5 T cell receptor beta chains from one sample sequenced in a study of T cells after yellow fever vaccination. TCRdb itself ran the 5' RACE reads through MiXCR, one entry per CDR3 protein. The repertoire includes some 120,000 distinct CDR3 sequences, 7% to 8.5% of them detected once, and roughly 25% sits in the top ten. The sample consisted of CD8+ T cells sorted from PBMCs, taken 45 days after the yellow fever booster vaccination. All receptors derive from a man younger than 40 who received the YFV17D yellow fever vaccine.

The table lists this clonotype with a few counts. This chain links TRBV15 with TRBJ2-7, with D uncertain. V was cut by 0 bases and J by 1 base, with 10 bases left in between. The CDR3 length is 15 residues. The germline CDR1 and CDR2 sequences are LNHNV and YYDKDF (reference sequence). The CDR3 DNA reads as TGTGCCACCAGCAGAGATTTGGGCCAGTCCTACGAGCAGTACTTC. The encoded protein is CATSRDLGQSYEQYF.

This clonotype was recorded at least ten times. The CDR3 bases are TGTGCCAGCAGCGCAACAGGGATTGACTCCTACAATGAGCAGTTCTTC. It translates to CASSATGIDSYNEQFF. The chain combines TRBV9 with TRBJ2-1; D is perhaps TRBD1 (6 bases). V gave up 3 bases and J gave up 0 bases, with 13 bases separating them. Germline V gene data show CDR1 as SGDLS and CDR2 as YYNGEE. The CDR3 is 16 residues long.

This clonotype was recorded at least ten times. The rearrangement uses TRBV4-3 and TRBJ2-7; 7 bases are a match to TRBD2. The CDR3 totals 15 residues. Germline lookup yields CDR1 LGHNA and CDR2 YSLEER. V lost 1 base, J lost 2 bases, and 5 bases stayed unmatched. CDR3 sequence: CASSQAPGGTYEQYF. CDR3 sequence (DNA): TGCGCCAGCAGCCAAGCCCCGGGGGGAACCTACGAGCAGTACTTC.

CDR3 sequence reads: CASSPGGTQETQYF. CDR3 nucleotide sequence: TGTGCCAGCAGCCCAGGGGGCACTCAAGAGACCCAGTACTTC. This chain joins TRBV9 and TRBJ2-5; 8 bases match TRBD1. The CDR3 sequence is 14 residues long. Germline lookup yields CDR1 SGDLS and CDR2 YYNGEE. J was trimmed by 2 bases and V by 4 bases; bases with no gene match: 4. The entire variable domain, with the rest obtained from reference TRBV9 and TRBJ2-5, is as follows: DSGVTQTPKHLITATGQRVTLRCSPRSGDLSVYWYQQSLDQGLQFLIQYYNGEERAKGNILERFSAQQFPDLHSELNLSSLELGDSALYFCASSPGGTQETQYFGPGTRLLVL.

This clonotype was observed a few times. The rearrangement uses TRBV4-1 and TRBJ2-3; maybe TRBD2 (6 bases). Germline CDR1 and CDR2: MGHRA and YSYEKL. The CDR3 has 14 amino acids. Trimming took off 3 bases at V and 4 bases at J, with 11 bases between the two ends. The DNA for the CDR3 is TGCGCCAGCAGCCAGGCGGGGAGCTCAGATACGCAGTATTTT. Its translation is CASSQAGSSDTQYF.